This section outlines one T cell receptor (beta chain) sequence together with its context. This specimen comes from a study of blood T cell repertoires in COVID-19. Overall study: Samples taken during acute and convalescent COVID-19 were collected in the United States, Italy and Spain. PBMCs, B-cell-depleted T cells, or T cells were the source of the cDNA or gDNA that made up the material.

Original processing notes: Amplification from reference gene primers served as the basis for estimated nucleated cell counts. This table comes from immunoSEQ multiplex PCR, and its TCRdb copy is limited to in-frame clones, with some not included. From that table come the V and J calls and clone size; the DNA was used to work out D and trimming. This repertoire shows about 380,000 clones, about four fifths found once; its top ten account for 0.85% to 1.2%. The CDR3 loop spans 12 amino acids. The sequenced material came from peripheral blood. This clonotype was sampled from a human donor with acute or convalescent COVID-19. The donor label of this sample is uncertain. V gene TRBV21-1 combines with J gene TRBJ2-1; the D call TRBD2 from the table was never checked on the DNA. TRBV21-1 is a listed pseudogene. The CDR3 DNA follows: TGTGCCAGCAGTAAAAGGAGCAATGAGCAGTTCTTC. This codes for CASSKRSNEQFF.